This T cell receptor (beta chain) was observed in a study of T-cell reconstitution after alpha-beta-depleted transplantation in children listed by TCRdb under 2016. About the full investigation: Using TCR repertoire profiling, the study quantitatively followed how T-cell immune reconstitution unfolded in children after TCRalphabeta/CD19-depleted allogeneic hematopoietic cell transplantation. Paper-wide results and their limitations: The apparently early recovery of alphabetaT-cell counts about two months after transplant reportedly depended on only several hundred rapidly expanded clones that came from non-depleted graft cells. In some patients, the high TCRbeta diversity seen at day 60 was put down to recipient T cells and intrathymic progenitors that had survived conditioning. Hyperexpanded clone frequencies declined over subsequent months; after one year, T-cell counts and TCRbeta diversity were mostly attributed to newly produced T cells.

From the cysteine up to the phenylalanine, the CDR3 has a length of 13 residues. Left in the record is the CDR3 DNA by itself, 39 bases read in frame from the first base. CDR1 and CDR2 (KGHSH, LQKENI) derive from the germline V gene. The junction shows trimming of 2 bases on V and 4 bases on J, plus 6 bases between the germline ends. The library was prepared using PCR. Sequencing used an Illumina HiSeq 2500. To normalize quantification of the TCRbeta repertoire, the TCR libraries were built with molecular barcoding that relied on unique molecular identifiers. The public reads were reprocessed in TCRdb via fastp at Q25 and MiXCR, keeping in-frame beta chains. One record per CDR3 amino acid sequence lists the most common genes and DNA. The sample profile shows 400,000 to 550,000 distinct CDR3 sequences; over 9.5% of them were found once. Of the sample, just over 2% falls within the top ten clones. This clonotype was counted at least ten times. Its antigen is unknown. Within one base of it there is no much larger clone, and no base qualities were kept.

The treatment or condition label, read with the paper, signifies: allogeneic hematopoietic cell transplantation with graft depleted of TCRalphabeta T cells and CD19 B cells. The children who served as transplant recipients had been given grafts of TCRalphabeta/CD19-depleted allogeneic hematopoietic cells. The sequencing used PBMCs, collected before TCRalphabeta/CD19-depleted stem cell transplant. The TCR comes from a child aged 2 to 10 with inherited bone marrow failure, due to receive a stem cell transplant. The rearrangement joined TRBV18 to TRBJ1-5; tentative D gene TRBD1, with 5 bases matching. The DNA sequence is given as TGTGCCAGCTCACCAGGGACTAATCAGCCCCAGCATTTT. This codes for CASSPGTNQPQHF.